This section outlines one TCR beta chain sequence together with its context. The sample is drawn from a study of blood T cells in healthy people across ages. Then a second PCR, running about 7 to 11 cycles, was carried out with a sample-barcoded 5' primer and a J-beta primer mix. TCRdb used MiXCR to reprocess the 5' RACE reads, holding one entry per CDR3 protein. The sample shows about 1.8 million distinct CDR3 sequences, about 50% of them seen only once. Germline assignment: CDR1 MNHEY and CDR2 SVGAGI. The CDR3 has 14 residues. The germline V and J ends were trimmed by 5 bases and 0 bases, with 10 bases remaining between them.

The source material was blood. The clonotype comes from a woman aged 40 to 50 in good health. This chain joins TRBV6-5 and TRBJ1-2; D unclear. The CDR3 spells CASSRRVANYGYTF. CDR3 DNA: TGTGCCAGCAGTCGGAGGGTGGCTAACTATGGCTACACCTTC.